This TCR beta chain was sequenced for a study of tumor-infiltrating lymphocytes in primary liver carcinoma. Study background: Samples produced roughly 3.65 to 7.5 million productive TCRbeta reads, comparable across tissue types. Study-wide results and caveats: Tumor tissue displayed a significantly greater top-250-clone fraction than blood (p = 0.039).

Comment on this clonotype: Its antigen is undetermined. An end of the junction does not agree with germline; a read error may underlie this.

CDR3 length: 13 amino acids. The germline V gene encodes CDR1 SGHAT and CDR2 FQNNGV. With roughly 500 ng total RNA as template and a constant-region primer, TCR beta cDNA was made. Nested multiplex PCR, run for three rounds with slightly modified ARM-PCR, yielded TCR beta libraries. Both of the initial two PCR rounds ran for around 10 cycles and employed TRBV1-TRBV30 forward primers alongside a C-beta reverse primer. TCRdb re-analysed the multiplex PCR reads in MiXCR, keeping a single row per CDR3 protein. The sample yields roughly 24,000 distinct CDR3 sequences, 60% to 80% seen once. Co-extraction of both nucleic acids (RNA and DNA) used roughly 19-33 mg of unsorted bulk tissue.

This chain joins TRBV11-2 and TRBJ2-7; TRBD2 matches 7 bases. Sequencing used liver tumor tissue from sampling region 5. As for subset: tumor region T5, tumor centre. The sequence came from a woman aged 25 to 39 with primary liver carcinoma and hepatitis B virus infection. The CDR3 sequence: CASSLNRGGVKLF. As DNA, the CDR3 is TGTGCCAGCAGCTTAAATCGTGGGGGGGTTAAGCTCTTC.